A single sample gave rise to the 30 T cell receptor beta chains below, sequenced in a study of human T cells and chemical hapten exposure. Time point: patch test 1, 2 weeks after DPC sensitization. Treatment meaning: therapeutic diphenylcyclopropenone sensitization with weekly scalp DPC. TCRdb ran MiXCR on the RACE reads and lists one entry per CDR3 protein. The table has 150,000 to 200,000 distinct CDR3 sequences, 14% seen once. This sample comprised whole blood, obtained in connection with sensitization to the hapten diphenylcyclopropenone (DPC). Receptors originate from a woman aged 25 to 45 with alopecia areata. Some clones in this sample may be carry-over from other donors' samples.

This sequence joins TRBV29-1 and TRBJ2-2, with TRBD1 matching over 7 bases. Germline V gene lookup returns CDR1 SQVTM and CDR2 ANQGSEA. The V gene end was trimmed by 5 bases and the J gene end by 2 bases; junction bases not matched to a gene: 11. The CDR3 totals 16 residues. CDR3 DNA sequence: TGCAGCGTTAAAAACAGGGGTGGATACAACACCGGGGAGCTGTTTTTT. Its translation is CSVKNRGGYNTGELFF.

On this clonotype: A junction boundary mismatches the germline segment, possibly from a read error. The chain carries TRBV18 and TRBJ1-4; the D is unclear. Germline V lookup: CDR1 KGHSH, CDR2 LQKENI. CDR3 length: 14 amino acids. The CDR3 bases are TGTGTCAGCTCACCTCTTGAGAAGGGAAGGAGACTGTTTTTT. Translating gives CVSSPLEKGRRLFF.

In this sample, this clonotype turned up a few times. Written as DNA, the CDR3 is TGCGCCAGCAGGCCCAGGGCTCGACGGAACACAGATACGCAGTATTTT. It encodes CASRPRARRNTDTQYF. V is TRBV23-1 and J is TRBJ2-3; D is possibly TRBD1 (5 bases). TRBV23-1 is filed as an ORF, its function uncertain. V lost 6 bases to trimming and J lost 2 bases, with 18 bases between them. This CDR3 is 16 amino acids long.

This clonotype was found many times. The chain combines TRBV7-9 with TRBJ2-1, with 11 bases identical to TRBD2. The CDR3 runs 17 residues. Losses at the gene ends were 0 bases for V and 6 bases for J; bases not matched to a gene: 7. Looked up from germline, CDR1 is SEHNR and CDR2 is FQNEAQ (reference sequence). CDR3: CASSLAKASGGFNEQFF. As DNA, the CDR3 is TGTGCCAGCAGCTTAGCGAAGGCTAGCGGGGGGTTCAATGAGCAGTTCTTC. The variable domain in full, completed from reference TRBV7-9 and TRBJ2-1, reads DTGVSQNPRHKITKRGQNVTFRCDPISEHNRLYWYRQTLGQGPEFLTYFQNEAQLEKSRLLSDRFSAERPKGSFSTLEIQRTEQGDSAMYLCASSLAKASGGFNEQFFGPGTRLTVL.

The gene calls are TRBV29-1 and TRBJ2-5; the D gene could be TRBD1 or TRBD2 (5 bases each). This CDR3 is built from 15 residues. CDR1 and CDR2 (germline): SQVTM, ANQGSEA. Trimming cost V 1 base and J 7 bases, with 19 bases left between them. CDR3 residues: CSVEGVTRGGGTQYF. CDR3 coding DNA: TGCAGCGTTGAAGGGGTCACCCGCGGTGGGGGGACCCAGTACTTC.

This clonotype was found a few times. The rearrangement joins TRBV7-2 to TRBJ2-5; TRBD1 agrees at 8 bases. The junction had 3 bases not matched to a gene; V was cut back by 2 bases and J by 1 base. This CDR3 has 15 residues. Germline-derived CDR1 and CDR2 are SGHTA and FQGNSA. The CDR3 region is CASSLRTGLQETQYF. The DNA for the CDR3 is TGTGCCAGCAGCTTACGGACAGGGCTCCAAGAGACCCAGTACTTC.

This clonotype was counted a few times. The chain is built from TRBV20-1 and TRBJ1-2; unclear D gene. Trimming took 1 base from V and 6 from J, leaving 12 bases between them. The CDR3 sequence is 13 residues long. Germline loops: CDR1 DFQATT, CDR2 SNEGSKA (reference sequence). The CDR3 region is CSARVQFGNGYTF. CDR3 nucleotides: TGCAGTGCTAGAGTACAGTTCGGTAATGGCTACACCTTC.

This clonotype was detected only a few times. V gene TRBV28 combines with J gene TRBJ1-1; a possible D gene is TRBD1 (5 bases). V dropped 5 bases and J dropped 8 bases, with 9 bases sitting between them. Germline V CDR1 and CDR2: MDHEN, SYDVKM. The CDR3 runs 11 residues. The CDR3 bases are TGTGCCAGCAGTCCTAGACAGGAAGCTTTCTTT. Its translation is CASSPRQEAFF.

The table lists this clonotype with a few counts. The chain couples TRBV7-3 to TRBJ2-6; TRBD1 is a possible D gene (5 bases). Trimming removed 3 bases at V and 4 bases at J, with 13 bases between. This CDR3 comprises 16 residues. The V gene's germline CDR1 is SGHTA and CDR2 FQGTGA. CDR3 amino acids: CASSFPGHNGANVLTF. Here the CDR3 DNA reads TGTGCCAGCAGCTTTCCTGGACACAACGGGGCCAACGTCCTGACTTTC.

The chain employs TRBV28 and TRBJ1-1; perhaps TRBD1 as D (6 bases). CDR3 size: 18 residues. V was clipped by 2 bases and J by 4 bases, with 23 bases between them. Germline loops: CDR1 MDHEN, CDR2 SYDVKM. The CDR3 spells CASSLALRDIGEGTEAFF. The CDR3 bases are TGTGCCAGCAGTTTAGCCCTCCGGGACATAGGGGAGGGCACTGAAGCTTTCTTT.

Only a few counts were recorded for this clonotype. This sequence joins TRBV19 and TRBJ2-3; TRBD2 matches 12 bases. The CDR3 spans 15 residues. Germline CDR1 LNHDA, CDR2 SQIVND (reference sequence). The V gene end was trimmed by 4 bases and the J gene end by 4 bases; junction bases not matched to a gene: 3. The CDR3 is CASSRLAGVSDTQYF. CDR3 bases: TGTGCCAGTAGTAGACTAGCGGGAGTTTCAGATACGCAGTATTTT. Supplemented by reference TRBV19 and TRBJ2-3, the full variable domain reads DGGITQSPKYLFRKEGQNVTLSCEQNLNHDAMYWYRQDPGQGLRLIYYSQIVNDFQKGDIAEGYSVSREKKESFPLTVTSAQKNPTAFYLCASSRLAGVSDTQYFGPGTRLTVL.

This clonotype was counted only a few times. The chain couples TRBV5-1 to TRBJ1-6, with D unresolved. Per the germline V gene, CDR1 is SGHRS and CDR2 is YFSETQ. The CDR3 covers 18 residues. V shed 6 bases and J shed 0 bases, with 19 bases lying between them. This CDR3 reads CASTESFIGSSYNSPLHF. The CDR3 DNA sequence: TGCGCCAGCACCGAATCCTTCATCGGGAGCTCCTATAATTCACCCCTCCACTTT.

This clonotype has just a few counts. This rearrangement joins TRBV5-4 to TRBJ2-5, with no clear D. The length of the CDR3 is 13 residues. CDR1 and CDR2 (germline): SGHNT, YYREEE (reference sequence). Trimming cost V 1 base and J 2 bases, with 6 bases left between them. CDR3 protein: CASSLQVQETQYF. DNA of the CDR3: TGTGCCAGCAGCTTGCAGGTTCAAGAGACCCAGTACTTC.

V and J are TRBV7-8 and TRBJ2-1, with D possibly being TRBD2 (6 bases). Germline V gene data show CDR1 as SGHVS and CDR2 as FQNEAQ. V was pared by 3 bases and J by 7 bases, with 10 bases between. This CDR3 region has 13 residues. Here the CDR3 reads CASSFSGSNEQFF. CDR3 nucleotide sequence: TGTGCCAGCAGCTTTAGCGGATCTAATGAGCAGTTCTTC.

Note on this clonotype: This CDR3 is missing its conserved last phenylalanine or tryptophan, likely due to a read error. The rearrangement joins TRBV28 to TRBJ1-5; a possible D gene is TRBD1 (6 bases). The V and J ends lost 6 bases and 4 bases respectively, with 10 bases between them. There are 13 residues in the CDR3. The germline V gene encodes CDR1 MDHEN and CDR2 SYDVKM. The CDR3 region is CASSDRSNQPQHS. The CDR3 region has the DNA TGTGCCAGCAGCGACAGGTCGAATCAGCCCCAGCATTCT.

This clonotype was picked up a small number of times. The chain is built from TRBV20-1 and TRBJ2-1, with a tentative D call TRBD1 (6 bases). CDR3 length: 13 residues. In germline, CDR1 is DFQATT, CDR2 SNEGSKA (reference sequence). Deletions cut 5 bases from V and 4 bases from J, with 12 bases between. CDR3 sequence (DNA): TGCAGTGCTTTCCGGGACACTTACAATGAGCAGTTCTTC. Its translation: CSAFRDTYNEQFF.

This clonotype was seen a few times. The chain links TRBV11-2 to TRBJ2-3, with TRBD2 matching over 10 bases. CDR1 SGHAT and CDR2 FQNNGV come from the germline V gene. V lost 5 bases to trimming and J lost 5 bases; unmatched junction nucleotides: 13. The CDR3 is 17 residues long. The CDR3 loop reads CASSLQREGIFKDTQYF. In DNA, the CDR3 is TGTGCCAGCAGCCTCCAGCGGGAGGGCATCTTCAAAGATACGCAGTATTTT.

The rearrangement links TRBV15 to TRBJ2-4, with 8 positions matching TRBD1. J gave up 0 bases and V 1 base, and 5 bases lay outside the gene matches. The germline V gene encodes CDR1 LNHNV and CDR2 YYDKDF (reference sequence). There are 17 residues in the CDR3. DNA for the CDR3: TGTGCCACCAGCAGAGTGGGGACAGGCATAGCCAAAAACATTCAGTACTTC. Translated, it gives CATSRVGTGIAKNIQYF.

The table lists this clonotype with a few counts. The rearrangement uses TRBV6-6 and TRBJ2-7; D gene uncertain. Germline V gives CDR1 MNHNY, CDR2 SVGAGI (reference sequence). V lost 6 bases and J lost 6, with 18 bases in between. This CDR3 contains 14 residues. In DNA, the CDR3 is TGTGCCAGCAGGACGGACGAGCTTATGGTCGAGCAGTACTTC. This encodes CASRTDELMVEQYF.

DNA of the CDR3: TGTGCCAGCAGTGAAACGACAGGATTCCGCTCTGGGGCCAACGTCCTGACTTTC. It yields the protein CASSETTGFRSGANVLTF. This rearrangement joins TRBV25-1 to TRBJ2-6; possibly TRBD1 for D (6 bases). CDR1 is MGHDK and CDR2 is SYGVNS in the germline V gene. Trimming removed 2 bases at V and 0 bases at J, with 14 bases between. The CDR3 totals 18 residues.

This clonotype has only a few counts. This chain links TRBV9 with TRBJ1-6; D unresolved. Trimming removed 4 bases at V and 0 bases at J, with 11 bases between. Germline V gives CDR1 SGDLS, CDR2 YYNGEE. CDR3 size: 16 residues. The CDR3 loop is CASSHHRSSYNSPLHF. The CDR3 DNA is TGTGCCAGCAGCCATCACCGGAGCTCCTATAATTCACCCCTCCACTTT.

The CDR3 loop reads CATEPGLAGYEQYF. CDR3 nucleotide sequence: TGTGCCACAGAACCGGGACTAGCGGGTTACGAGCAGTACTTC. The genes are TRBV10-3 and TRBJ2-7, with 12 nucleotides matching TRBD2. The junction had 8 bases not matched to a gene; V was cut back by 10 bases and J by 4 bases. The CDR3 consists of 14 residues. Germline CDR1 ENHRY, CDR2 SYGVKD.

The V call is TRBV4-1, the J call TRBJ2-5; D not resolved. The CDR3 totals 15 residues. From germline, CDR1 is MGHRA and CDR2 YSYEKL. V was cut by 4 bases and J by 6 bases, with 18 bases left in between. The CDR3 DNA reads as TGCGCCAGCAGCCTTTCGTCTGCACTTCGGCAGACCCAGTACTTC. Amino acid sequence: CASSLSSALRQTQYF.

The chain couples TRBV28 to TRBJ1-2; D is uncertain. CDR3 size: 15 residues. Germline lookup yields CDR1 MDHEN and CDR2 SYDVKM. V was shortened by 4 bases and J by 5 bases, with 17 bases between the two germline ends. Here the CDR3 DNA reads TGTGCCAGCAGTTCCCCGGCCGGCAGCGGGTATGGCTACACCTTC. Amino acid sequence: CASSSPAGSGYGYTF.

This clonotype appeared a few times. V is TRBV29-1 and J is TRBJ1-3; D unclear. This CDR3 has 12 residues. The V gene lost 6 bases and the J gene lost 1 base, with 7 bases spanning the gap. Germline V gene sequence: CDR1 SQVTM, CDR2 ANQGSEA. The CDR3 DNA follows: TGCAGCGTCCGATTATCTGGAAACACCATATATTTT. It yields the protein CSVRLSGNTIYF.

This clonotype was counted between two and nine times. This rearrangement joins TRBV10-3 to TRBJ2-1, with 13 bases identical to TRBD2. Germline lookup yields CDR1 ENHRY and CDR2 SYGVKD. This CDR3 has 16 residues. V shed 3 bases and J 9 bases; nucleotides not matched to a gene: 8. The CDR3 loop reads CAISDALAGGPSEQFF. CDR3 coding DNA: TGTGCCATCAGTGACGCACTAGCGGGGGGGCCAAGTGAGCAGTTCTTC.

CDR3 region: CASSQGTVTNTGELFF. The CDR3 nucleotides are TGTGCCAGCAGCCAGGGGACAGTCACGAACACCGGGGAGCTGTTTTTT. The chain couples TRBV4-2 to TRBJ2-2; 7 positions match TRBD1. The V segment lost 3 bases and the J segment 0 bases; nucleotides outside the gene matches: 4. In germline, CDR1 is LGHNA, CDR2 YNFKEQ. The CDR3 length is 16 residues.

The chain uses TRBV29-1 and TRBJ2-1; D is perhaps TRBD2 (6 bases). The CDR3 runs to 11 residues. V was pared by 7 bases and J by 9 bases, with 13 bases between. Germline V lookup: CDR1 SQVTM, CDR2 ANQGSEA. CDR3 bases: TGCAGCGCCGCTGCGGGGTTTGAGCAGTTCTTC. Protein product: CSAAAGFEQFF.

This clonotype was picked up a small number of times. The chain couples TRBV2 to TRBJ2-7, with D unresolved. The CDR3 covers 13 residues. The V end lost 4 bases, the J end lost 3 bases, and 10 bases lay between the germline ends. Germline CDR1 and CDR2: SNHLY and FYNNEI. The chain's CDR3 is CASSVNLRYEQYF. The DNA for the CDR3 is TGTGCCAGCAGTGTCAACCTCCGCTACGAGCAGTACTTC.

The chain employs TRBV28 and TRBJ1-2; D is undetermined. The length of the CDR3 is 13 residues. V lost 10 bases and J 3 bases, leaving 15 bases between the germline ends. Germline values: CDR1 MDHEN, CDR2 SYDVKM. The CDR3: CATNPRGHYGYTF. Written as DNA, the CDR3 is TGTGCCACCAACCCCCGTGGCCACTATGGCTACACCTTC.